This T cell receptor (beta chain) was captured by sequencing in a study of read filtering for tumor transcriptome and immune sequencing. The wider study: Whole-transcriptome libraries were prepared after DNase treatment.

A few counts support this clonotype. Its antigen is unknown. CDR1 SGHTA and CDR2 FQGNSA come from the germline V gene. V shed 1 base and J shed 2 bases, with 6 bases lying between them. CDR3 length: 15 amino acids. Overall study results and limits: In IR-seq, single-read clonotypes were 75% to 90% of clonotypes but approximately 3.5% of reads.

From 400 to 450 ng of RNA, a library with molecular barcoded alpha/delta and beta/gamma adaptors was made. TCRdb passed the reads through MiXCR, listing each CDR3 protein once. The sample records about 62,000 distinct CDR3 sequences, approximately 18% being singletons. Input material: a population of CD138-negative cells sorted from bone marrow. This TCR came from a donor aged 40 or older with multiple myeloma. V and J are TRBV7-2 and TRBJ2-6; D might be TRBD1 (5 bases). The CDR3 loop reads CASSLGGAGANVLTF. The CDR3 DNA sequence: TGTGCCAGCAGCTTAGGGGGCGCTGGGGCCAACGTCCTGACTTTC.